This T cell receptor beta chain was sequenced during a study of T cell changes during pregnancy in multiple sclerosis. Here immunoSEQ multiplex PCR was the method, and the copy in TCRdb shows in-frame clones only, minus some. The sample records tens of thousands of clones, roughly 94% being singletons. Material: peripheral blood, obtained in the third trimester of pregnancy. This sequence originates from a female donor with multiple sclerosis, enrolled in a pregnancy study.

CDR3 region: CASSEGQIGANVLTF. The CDR3, as DNA: TGTGCCAGCAGCGAGGGACAGATTGGGGCCAACGTCCTGACTTTC. The V call is TRBV11-2, the J call TRBJ2-6; TRBD1 matches at 7 bases. CDR3 length: 15 residues. J was trimmed by 3 bases and V by 5 bases; bases with no gene match: 4. The germline gives CDR1 SGHAT, CDR2 FQNNGV.